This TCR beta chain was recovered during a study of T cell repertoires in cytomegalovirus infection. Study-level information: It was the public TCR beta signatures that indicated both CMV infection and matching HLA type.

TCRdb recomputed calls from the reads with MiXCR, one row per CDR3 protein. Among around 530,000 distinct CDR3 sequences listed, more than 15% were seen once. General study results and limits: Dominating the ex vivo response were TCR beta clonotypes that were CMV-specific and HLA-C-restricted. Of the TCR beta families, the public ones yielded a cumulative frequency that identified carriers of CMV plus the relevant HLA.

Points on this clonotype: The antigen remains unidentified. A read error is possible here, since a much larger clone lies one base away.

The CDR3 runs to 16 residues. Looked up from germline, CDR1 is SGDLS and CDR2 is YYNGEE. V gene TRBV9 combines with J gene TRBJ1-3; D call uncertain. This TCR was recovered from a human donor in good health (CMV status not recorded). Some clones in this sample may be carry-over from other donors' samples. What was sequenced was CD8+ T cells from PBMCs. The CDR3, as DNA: TGTGCCAGCGGCGTAGGAGTCAGAACCTCTGGAAACACCATATATTTT. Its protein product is CASGVGVRTSGNTIYF.